Listed here are 6 T cell receptor beta chains from one sample, sequenced in a study of human T cells and chemical hapten exposure. MiXCR was run by TCRdb on the 5' RACE reads, yielding one entry per CDR3 protein. The sample holds around 80,000 distinct CDR3 sequences, about a sixth seen once. Extraction of total RNA was performed on unfractionated whole blood. These receptors all stem from a female donor in good health.

The V gene is TRBV27, the J gene TRBJ2-3; D is perhaps TRBD2 (6 bases). The CDR3 is made up of 15 amino acids. V lost 3 bases to trimming and J lost 4 bases, with 14 bases between them. Looked up from germline, CDR1 is MNHEY and CDR2 is SMNVEV (reference sequence). The CDR3 nucleotides are TGTGCCAGCAGTTTCAACCCCCGGGGGTCAGATACGCAGTATTTT. Residues: CASSFNPRGSDTQYF.

This clonotype showed up just a few times. The rearrangement uses TRBV4-1 and TRBJ2-1; tentatively, D is TRBD1 (6 bases). CDR3 length: 14 amino acids. V was clipped by 3 bases and J by 4 bases, with 10 bases between them. Germline loops: CDR1 MGHRA, CDR2 YSYEKL. The CDR3 nucleotides are TGCGCCAGCAGCCACAGGGACACGTACAATGAGCAGTTCTTC. It codes for CASSHRDTYNEQFF.

The chain links TRBV6-1 to TRBJ2-3; D is ambiguous. This CDR3 region has 15 residues. The V gene's germline CDR1 is MNHNS and CDR2 SASEGT. Trimming took 5 bases from V and 5 from J, leaving 17 bases between them. CDR3 bases: TGTGCCAGCAGTCCCGGCCACGCCCTGGGAGATACGCAGTATTTT. Translation gives CASSPGHALGDTQYF.

This clonotype has ten or more counts. The chain joins TRBV6-2 or TRBV6-3 to TRBJ1-1; D gene unclear. Germline loops: CDR1 MNHEY, CDR2 SVGEGT. This CDR3 contains 12 residues. V gave up 8 bases and J gave up 4 bases, with 11 bases separating them. The DNA for the CDR3 is TGTGCCAGCCAGAGGCCGGCCACTGAAGCTTTCTTT. This codes for CASQRPATEAFF.

The rearrangement uses TRBV7-9 and TRBJ1-1; D call uncertain. CDR3 length: 13 amino acids. V gave up 3 bases and J gave up 2 bases, with 7 bases separating them. Germline lookup yields CDR1 SEHNR and CDR2 FQNEAQ (reference sequence). The DNA for the CDR3 is TGTGCCAGCAGCTTGAGCATAAACACTGAAGCTTTCTTT. This sequence encodes CASSLSINTEAFF.

This clonotype turned up a few times. CDR3 amino acids: CASTAGNTIYF. The CDR3 coding sequence is TGTGCCAGCACGGCCGGAAACACCATATATTTT. The genes are TRBV6-5 and TRBJ1-3; D call uncertain. Deletions cut 7 bases from V and 4 bases from J, with 5 bases between. Germline CDR1 is MNHEY and CDR2 is SVGAGI. The CDR3 is 11 residues long.